The present entry profiles one T cell receptor (beta chain) with its context. This clone turned up a few times. Its antigen remains undetermined. Within one base of it there is no much larger clone, and no base qualities were kept. The sample belongs to a study of beta chain features in type 1 diabetes listed by TCRdb under 2018. Background on the whole study: Mean age, gender distribution, total cell number and subset yield did not differ between patients and healthy donors. A total of roughly 99 million sorted cells were examined across all samples, and the number of cells per subset was strongly correlated with RNA yield. Naive and central memory subsets were obtained from all 30 or so donors, but regulatory and stem cell-like memory subsets were isolated from only 8 patients and about 8 healthy donors. The study compared the TCRB repertoires of sorted circulating CD4+ T cell subsets in recently diagnosed type 1 diabetes patients with those in matched healthy donors. Results the study describes overall, beyond this receptor: A moderate but significant shortening of TCRB CDR3 length was observed in type 1 diabetes patients in all four CD4+ subsets. PCR may preferentially amplify shorter templates, but because patient and control samples were amplified and corrected together, any resulting skew would affect both groups equally. Patients with type 1 diabetes made fewer insertions and deleted more nucleotides at VDJ recombination sites, implying thymic rearrangement abnormalities. Because the HLA sub-analyses included only small numbers of individuals, any influence of HLA type on TCRB rearrangement was left unresolved. Because cDNA was sequenced instead of genomic DNA, activated cells with high expression could be over-represented, although the groups did not differ in activation or CD3 levels. Naive, central memory and regulatory TCRB repertoires appeared to be more alike among patients than among healthy donors.

The CDR3 contains 14 residues, cysteine and phenylalanine counted. CDR3 DNA is the only sequence kept; it has 42 bases, read in frame from the first base. The V end loses 7 bases and the J end loses 4 bases, and a stretch of 14 bases separates them. CDR1 SGHAT and CDR2 FQDESV were looked up in the germline V gene (reference sequence). From each donor, a single peripheral blood sample of about 120 mL on average was drawn into heparinised tubes. Naive, central memory, regulatory and stem cell-like memory CD4+ T cells were sorted on a BD FACSAria II using a panel including CD45RO, CCR7, CD25, CD127, CD95 and CD27. All sorted populations exceeded 95% purity. Right away, PBMCs were isolated by Lymphoprep density gradient centrifugation and were stained directly, with no culture step. To minimize batch effects, samples were stained and sorted in pairs, one healthy donor with one patient per experiment.

The entire isolated RNA was reverse transcribed using the High Capacity cDNA Reverse Transcription Kit, and thus expressed TCRB transcripts were sequenced. Naive, central memory and regulatory T cell samples underwent deep immunoSEQ sequencing, averaging approximately 3.3 million total reads per sample. After sorted cells were lysed in RLT buffer, RNA was extracted with DNase-treated RNeasy Micro or Mini kits, with the choice depending on cell number. Each cell subset was processed on its own to prevent cross-contamination, while patient and healthy donor samples were processed together. Using the immunoSEQ multiplex PCR, TCRB sequences were amplified from cDNA into 87-bp fragments spanning the CDR3 region. Sequencing of the amplicons was done on the Illumina HiSeq platform. Under the source paper's analysis protocol: PCR bias was computationally corrected using synthetic template baselines, reads within Hamming distance 2 were collapsed, and singletons that could not be merged were discarded. By aligning reads against IMGT, V, D and J genes, CDR3 length, and insertions or deletions at six rearrangement sites were assigned. Within each subset, clonotype counts were normalized to the number of sorted cells before true diversity and Gini coefficients were calculated with the tcR R package. Repertoire sharing was quantified using the overlap coefficient calculated on TCRB nucleotide sequences. What TCRdb holds here is the immuneACCESS table cut down to in-frame rearrangements. Part of the clones is not present; checked against another copy, under half of the missing clones reflect an unresolved V gene, and the others are unexplained. V, J and clone size reflect that table, while D and trimming were determined from the DNA. The sample data list around 300,000 clones, and roughly 8% of these were observed just once. About 0.93% of the sample goes to the ten largest clones.

The receptor was isolated from a woman aged 18-29 years in good health. Sequencing used central memory CD4+ T cells from blood. The V and J genes are TRBV11-1 and TRBJ2-1, with TRBD1 as a weak D call on 6 bases. This receptor has the CDR3 CASMRQGPYNEQFF. The DNA sequence reads TGTGCCAGCATGAGGCAGGGGCCTTACAATGAGCAGTTCTTC.